This T cell receptor (beta chain) is from a study of shared clonotypes between healthy human individuals. Sequencing was performed with immunoSEQ multiplex PCR; in TCRdb, only in-frame clones are kept and a portion is missing. The sample yields approximately 1,000,000 clones, roughly 80% seen once. This clone was recorded a few times. The germline V gene has CDR1 SGHTA and CDR2 FQGNSA. Trimming removed 1 base at V and 8 bases at J, with 23 bases between. The CDR3 spans 17 residues. The sequencing sample was made of memory CD4+ T cells from PBMCs. Subset meaning: CD45RA-negative fraction. This TCR was sampled from a man aged 18 to 35 in good health. Some clones in this sample may be carry-over from other donors' samples. This chain connects TRBV7-2 to TRBJ1-1; D is possibly TRBD1 (6 bases). The CDR3 DNA is TGTGCCAGCAGCTTAGACTTTGCGGTGTACGGGACAAGGGAAGCTTTCTTT. The encoded protein is CASSLDFAVYGTREAFF.